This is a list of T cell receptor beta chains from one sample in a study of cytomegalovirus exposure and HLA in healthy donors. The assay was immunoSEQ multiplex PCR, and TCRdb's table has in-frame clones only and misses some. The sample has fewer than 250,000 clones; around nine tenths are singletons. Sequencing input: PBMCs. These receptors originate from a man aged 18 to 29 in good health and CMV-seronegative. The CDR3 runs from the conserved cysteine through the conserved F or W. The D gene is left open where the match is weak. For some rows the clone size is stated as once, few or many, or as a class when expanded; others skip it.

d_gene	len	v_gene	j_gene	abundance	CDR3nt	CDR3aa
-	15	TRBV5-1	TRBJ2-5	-	TGCGCCAGCAGCTTGGAAGCAACTAGCAGAGAGACCCAGTACTTC	CASSLEATSRETQYF
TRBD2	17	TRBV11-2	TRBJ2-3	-	TGTGCCAGCAGCCAGACAAGCGGGGGGGACGGCACAGATACGCAGTATTTT	CASSQTSGGDGTDTQYF
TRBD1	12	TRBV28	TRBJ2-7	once	TGTGCCAGCCGGGACAGGGCCTACGAGCAGTACTTC	CASRDRAYEQYF
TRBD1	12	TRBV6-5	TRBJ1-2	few	TGTGCCAGCAGAGGACAGGGTGCTGGCTACACCTTC	CASRGQGAGYTF
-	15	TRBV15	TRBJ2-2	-	TGTGCCACCAGCAGAGAGAGCAGGCGCACCGGGGAGCTGTTTTTT	CATSRESRRTGELFF
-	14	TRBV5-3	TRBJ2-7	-	TGTGCCAGAAGCGCCTCCGTAGCGTCTGGGGAGCAGTACTTC	CARSASVASGEQYF
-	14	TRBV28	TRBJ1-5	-	TGTGCCAGCCAAGGGAGGTATAGCAATCAGCCCCAGCATTTT	CASQGRYSNQPQHF
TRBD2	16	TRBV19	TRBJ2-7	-	TGTGCCAGTAGTTCCACTCCTAGCGGGAGCTCCTACGAGCAGTACTTC	CASSSTPSGSSYEQYF
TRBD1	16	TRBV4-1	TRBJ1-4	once	TGCGCCAGCAGCCTTCTCCCCGGGACAGAGAATGAAAAACTGTTTTTT	CASSLLPGTENEKLFF
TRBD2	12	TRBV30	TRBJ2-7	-	TGTGCGTCTAGCGGGAGGTTCTACGAGCAGTACTTC	CASSGRFYEQYF
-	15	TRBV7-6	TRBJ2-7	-	TGTGCCAGCAGCTTAGCGCACCAGGGAACCTACGAGCAGTACTTC	CASSLAHQGTYEQYF
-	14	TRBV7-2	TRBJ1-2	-	TGTGCCAGCAGCCCGGACAGCCTCAACTATGGCTACACCTTC	CASSPDSLNYGYTF
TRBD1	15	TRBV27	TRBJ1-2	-	TGTGCCAGCAGTTTAATGGGACAGGGGGCCGGGGGCTACACCTTC	CASSLMGQGAGGYTF
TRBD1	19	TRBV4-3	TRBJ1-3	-	TGCGCCAGCAGCCAAGTGGACAGGGCAGGCGCTAGCTCTGGAAACACCATATATTTT	CASSQVDRAGASSGNTIYF
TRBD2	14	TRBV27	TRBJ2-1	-	TGTGCCAGCCGATCTAGCGGGAGTCCCAATGAGCAGTTCTTC	CASRSSGSPNEQFF
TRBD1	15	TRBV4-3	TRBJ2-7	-	TGCGCCAGCAGCCAAGAGGGACAGGGACACTACGAGCAGTACTTC	CASSQEGQGHYEQYF
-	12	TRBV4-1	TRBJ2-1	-	TGCGCCAGCAGCCAAGCCCTGAATGAGCAGTTCTTC	CASSQALNEQFF
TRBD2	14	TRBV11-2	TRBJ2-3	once	TGTGCCAGCAGCATGCGGGGGGACACAGATACGCAGTATTTT	CASSMRGDTDTQYF
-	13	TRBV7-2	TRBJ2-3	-	TGTGCCAGCAGGGTCGGGTTTTCAGATACGCAGTATTTT	CASRVGFSDTQYF
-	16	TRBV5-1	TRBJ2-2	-	TGCGCCAGCAGCCTATCTCCGGGACTCCCGTCCGGGGAGCTGTTTTTT	CASSLSPGLPSGELFF
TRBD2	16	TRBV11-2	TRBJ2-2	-	TGTGCCAGCAGCTTAGAACTAGCGACGAACACCGGGGAGCTGTTTTTT	CASSLELATNTGELFF
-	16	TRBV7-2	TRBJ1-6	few	TGTGCCAGCAGCTTAGGAGGCAGGGGTAGTGGTGGGCCCCTCCACTTT	CASSLGGRGSGGPLHF